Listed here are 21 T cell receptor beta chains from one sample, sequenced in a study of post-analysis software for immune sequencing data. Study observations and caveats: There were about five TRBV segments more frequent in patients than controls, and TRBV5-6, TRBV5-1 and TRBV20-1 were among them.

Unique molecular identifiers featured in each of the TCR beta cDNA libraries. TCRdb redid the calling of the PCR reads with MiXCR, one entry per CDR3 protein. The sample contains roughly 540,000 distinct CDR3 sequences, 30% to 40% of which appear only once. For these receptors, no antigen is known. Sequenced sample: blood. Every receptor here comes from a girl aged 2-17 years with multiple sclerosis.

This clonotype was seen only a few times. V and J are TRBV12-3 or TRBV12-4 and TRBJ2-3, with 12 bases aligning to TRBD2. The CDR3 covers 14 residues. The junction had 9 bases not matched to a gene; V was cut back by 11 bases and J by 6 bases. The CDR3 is CADRLAGARDTQYF. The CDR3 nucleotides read TGTGCCGACCGACTAGCGGGGGCGAGGGATACGCAGTATTTT.

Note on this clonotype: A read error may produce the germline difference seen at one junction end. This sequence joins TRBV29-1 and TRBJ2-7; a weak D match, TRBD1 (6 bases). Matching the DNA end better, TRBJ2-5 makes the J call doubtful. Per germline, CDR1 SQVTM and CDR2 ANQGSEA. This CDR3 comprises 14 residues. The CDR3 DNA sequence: TGCAGCGTTGAAGGGGTGGGACACCAAGGGACCCAGTACTTC. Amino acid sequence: CSVEGVGHQGTQYF.

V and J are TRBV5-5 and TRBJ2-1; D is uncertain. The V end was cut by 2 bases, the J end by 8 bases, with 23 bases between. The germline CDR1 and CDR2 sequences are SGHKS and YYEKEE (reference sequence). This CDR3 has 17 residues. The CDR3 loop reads CASSFTTDVRSIDEQFF. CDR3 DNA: TGTGCCAGCAGCTTTACGACTGACGTCCGATCGATCGATGAGCAGTTCTTC.

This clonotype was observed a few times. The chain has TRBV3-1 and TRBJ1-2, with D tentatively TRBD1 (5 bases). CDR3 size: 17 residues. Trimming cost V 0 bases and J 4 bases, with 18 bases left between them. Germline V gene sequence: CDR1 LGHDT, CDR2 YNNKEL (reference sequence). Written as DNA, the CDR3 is TGTGCCAGCAGCCAAGAGGTCCGGGACCCAGGGATCTATGGCTACACCTTC. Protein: CASSQEVRDPGIYGYTF. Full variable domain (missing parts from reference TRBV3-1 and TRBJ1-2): DTAVSQTPKYLVTQMGNDKSIKCEQNLGHDTMYWYKQDSKKFLKIMFSYNNKELIINETVPNRFSPKSPDKAHLNLHINSLELGDSAVYFCASSQEVRDPGIYGYTFGSGTRLTVV.

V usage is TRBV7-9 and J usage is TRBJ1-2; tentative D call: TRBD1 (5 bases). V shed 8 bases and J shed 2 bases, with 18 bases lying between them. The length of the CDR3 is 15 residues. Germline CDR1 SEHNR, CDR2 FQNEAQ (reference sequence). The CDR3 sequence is CASLGAAIANYGYTF. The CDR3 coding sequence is TGTGCCAGCCTAGGGGCGGCTATCGCCAACTATGGCTACACCTTC.

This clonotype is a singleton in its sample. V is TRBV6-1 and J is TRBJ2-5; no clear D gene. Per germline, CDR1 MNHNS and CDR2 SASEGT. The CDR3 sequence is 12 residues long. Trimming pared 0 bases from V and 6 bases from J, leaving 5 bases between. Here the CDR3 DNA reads TGTGCCAGCAGTGAAGCGGCCAAGACCCAGTACTTC. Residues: CASSEAAKTQYF.

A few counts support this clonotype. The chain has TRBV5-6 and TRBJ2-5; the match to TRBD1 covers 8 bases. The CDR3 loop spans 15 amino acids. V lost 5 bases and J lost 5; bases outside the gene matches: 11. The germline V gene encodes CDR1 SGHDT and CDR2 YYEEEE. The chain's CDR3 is CASRARQGPTETQYF. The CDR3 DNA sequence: TGTGCCAGCAGGGCCCGACAGGGGCCGACCGAGACCCAGTACTTC. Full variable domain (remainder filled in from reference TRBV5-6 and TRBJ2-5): DAGVTQSPTHLIKTRGQQVTLRCSPKSGHDTVSWYQQALGQGPQFIFQYYEEEERQRGNFPDRFSGHQFPNYSSELNVNALLLGDSALYLCASRARQGPTETQYFGPGTRLLVL.

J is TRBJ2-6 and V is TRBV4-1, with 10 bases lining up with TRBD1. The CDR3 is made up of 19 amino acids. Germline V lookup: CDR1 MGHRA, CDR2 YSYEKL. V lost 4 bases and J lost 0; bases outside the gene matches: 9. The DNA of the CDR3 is TGCGCCAGCAGCCCATGGGACCGGGACAGGGGCTCTGGGGCCAACGTCCTGACTTTC. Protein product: CASSPWDRDRGSGANVLTF.

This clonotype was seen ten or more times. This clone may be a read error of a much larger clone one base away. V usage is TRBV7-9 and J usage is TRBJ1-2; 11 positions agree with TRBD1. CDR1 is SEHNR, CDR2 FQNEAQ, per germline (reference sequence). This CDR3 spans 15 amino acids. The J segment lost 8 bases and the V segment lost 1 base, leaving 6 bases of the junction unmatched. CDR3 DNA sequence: TGTGCCAGCAGCTTAGAGGGACAGGGGGGGAGAGGCTACACCTTC. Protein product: CASSLEGQGGRGYTF.

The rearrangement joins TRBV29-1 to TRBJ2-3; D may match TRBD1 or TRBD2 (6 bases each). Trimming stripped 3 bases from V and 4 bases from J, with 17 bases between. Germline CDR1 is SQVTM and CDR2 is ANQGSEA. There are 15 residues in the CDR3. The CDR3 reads CSVDLRWGASDTQYF. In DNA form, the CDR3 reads TGCAGCGTTGATTTACGTTGGGGGGCTTCAGATACGCAGTATTTT.

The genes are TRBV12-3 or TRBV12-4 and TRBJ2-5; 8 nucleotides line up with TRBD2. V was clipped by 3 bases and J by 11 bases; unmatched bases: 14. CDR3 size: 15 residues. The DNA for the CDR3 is TGTGCCAGCAGTTTTAAGGGACTAGGCTACAATGAGCAGTACTTC. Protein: CASSFKGLGYNEQYF.

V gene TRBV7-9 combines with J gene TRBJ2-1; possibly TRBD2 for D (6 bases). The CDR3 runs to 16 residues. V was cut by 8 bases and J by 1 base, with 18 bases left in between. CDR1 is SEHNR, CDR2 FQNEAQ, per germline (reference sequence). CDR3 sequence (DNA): TGTGCCAGCGGTGTACGTGGGGGGATATCCTACAATGAGCAGTTCTTC. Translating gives CASGVRGGISYNEQFF. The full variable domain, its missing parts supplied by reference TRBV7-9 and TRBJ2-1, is DTGVSQNPRHKITKRGQNVTFRCDPISEHNRLYWYRQTLGQGPEFLTYFQNEAQLEKSRLLSDRFSAERPKGSFSTLEIQRTEQGDSAMYLCASGVRGGISYNEQFFGPGTRLTVL.

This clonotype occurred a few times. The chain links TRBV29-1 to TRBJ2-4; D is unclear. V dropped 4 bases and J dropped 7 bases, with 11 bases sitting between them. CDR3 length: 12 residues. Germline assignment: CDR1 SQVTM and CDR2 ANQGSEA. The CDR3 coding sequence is TGCAGCGTTGGCCTCTTAGAGAACATTCAGTACTTC. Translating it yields CSVGLLENIQYF.

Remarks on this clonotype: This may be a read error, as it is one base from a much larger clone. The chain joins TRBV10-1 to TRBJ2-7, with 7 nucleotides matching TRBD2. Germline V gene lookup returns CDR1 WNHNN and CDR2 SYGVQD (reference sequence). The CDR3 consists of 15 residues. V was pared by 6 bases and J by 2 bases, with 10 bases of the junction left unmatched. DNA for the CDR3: TGCGCCAGCAGCCGCGGCAGCGGGGTAACCTACGAGCAGTACTTC. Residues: CASSRGSGVTYEQYF.

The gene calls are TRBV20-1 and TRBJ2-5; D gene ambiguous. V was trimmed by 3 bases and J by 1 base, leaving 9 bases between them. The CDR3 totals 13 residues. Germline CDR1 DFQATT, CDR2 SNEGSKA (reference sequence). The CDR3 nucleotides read TGCAGTGCTAGCCGGCATTTCCAAGAGACCCAGTACTTC. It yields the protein CSASRHFQETQYF.

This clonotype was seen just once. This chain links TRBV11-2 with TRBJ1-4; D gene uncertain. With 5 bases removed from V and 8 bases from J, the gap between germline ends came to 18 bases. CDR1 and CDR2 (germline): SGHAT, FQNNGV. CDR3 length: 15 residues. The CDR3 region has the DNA TGTGCCAGCAGCCCGATTAAGGGTTTTTGGGAAAAACTGTTTTTT. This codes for CASSPIKGFWEKLFF.

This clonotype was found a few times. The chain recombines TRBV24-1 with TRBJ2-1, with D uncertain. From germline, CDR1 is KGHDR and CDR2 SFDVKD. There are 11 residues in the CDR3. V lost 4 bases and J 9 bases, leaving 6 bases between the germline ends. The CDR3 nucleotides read TGTGCCACCAGTGAGGGTAGTGAGCAGTTCTTC. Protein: CATSEGSEQFF.

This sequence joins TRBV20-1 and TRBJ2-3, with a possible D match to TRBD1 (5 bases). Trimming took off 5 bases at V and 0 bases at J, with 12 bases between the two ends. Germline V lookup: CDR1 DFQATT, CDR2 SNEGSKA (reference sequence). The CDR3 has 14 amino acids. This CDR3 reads CSALGPTSTDTQYF. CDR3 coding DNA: TGCAGTGCTCTGGGGCCGACTAGCACAGATACGCAGTATTTT.

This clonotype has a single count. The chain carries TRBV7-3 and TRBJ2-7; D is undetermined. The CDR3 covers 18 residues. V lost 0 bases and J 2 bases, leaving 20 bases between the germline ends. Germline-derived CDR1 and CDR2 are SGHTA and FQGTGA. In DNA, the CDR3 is TGTGCCAGCAGCTTAACGAACCTGGTACATTCCCAAACCTACGAGCAGTACTTC. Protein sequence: CASSLTNLVHSQTYEQYF.

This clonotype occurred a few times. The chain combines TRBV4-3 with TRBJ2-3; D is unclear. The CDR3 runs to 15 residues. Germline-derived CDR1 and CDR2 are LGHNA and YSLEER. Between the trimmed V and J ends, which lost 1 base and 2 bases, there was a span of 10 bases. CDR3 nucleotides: TGCGCCAGCAGCCAAGCGAGGAGCGTCACAGATACGCAGTATTTT. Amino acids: CASSQARSVTDTQYF.

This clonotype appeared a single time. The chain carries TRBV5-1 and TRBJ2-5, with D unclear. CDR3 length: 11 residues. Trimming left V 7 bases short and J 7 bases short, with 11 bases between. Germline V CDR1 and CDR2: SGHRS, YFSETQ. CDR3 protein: CASSVSGTQYF. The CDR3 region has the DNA TGCGCCAGCTCTGTCTCAGGGACCCAGTACTTC. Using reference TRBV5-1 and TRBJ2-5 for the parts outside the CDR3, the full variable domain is KAGVTQTPRYLIKTRGQQVTLSCSPISGHRSVSWYQQTPGQGLQFLFEYFSETQRNKGNFPGRFSGRQFSNSRSEMNVSTLELGDSALYLCASSVSGTQYFGPGTRLLVL.